Below are 21 T cell receptor beta chains sequenced from a single sample in a study of early T cells in non-severe SARS-CoV-2 infection. Each CDR3 protein gets one entry after TCRdb re-called the 5' RACE reads with MiXCR. The table includes tens of thousands of distinct CDR3 sequences, 5% to 6.5% detected once. The sample consisted of whole blood. These receptors were obtained from an adult who was a healthcare worker with PCR-confirmed SARS-CoV-2 infection or an uninfected control (not recorded which).

This clonotype was seen a few times. V gene TRBV3-1 combines with J gene TRBJ1-4; D uncertain. The CDR3 runs to 12 residues. CDR1 and CDR2 (germline): LGHDT, YNNKEL (reference sequence). Trimming cost V 1 base and J 7 bases, with 4 bases left between them. This CDR3 is CASSQVGEKLFF. The DNA of the CDR3 is TGTGCCAGCAGCCAAGTTGGTGAAAAACTGTTTTTT.

V gene TRBV12-3 or TRBV12-4 combines with J gene TRBJ2-7; D perhaps matches TRBD2 (5 bases). CDR3 length: 15 residues. The V gene lost 9 bases and the J gene lost 7 bases, with 25 bases spanning the gap. The chain's CDR3 is CASPALGRTTGEQYF. CDR3 sequence (DNA): TGTGCCAGTCCTGCGCTCGGACGGACGACGGGGGAGCAGTACTTC.

There are many counts of this clonotype. The chain is built from TRBV27 and TRBJ2-1, with 11 bases matching TRBD2. With 7 bases clipped from V and 8 bases from J, the junction kept 10 bases outside the gene matches. The CDR3 contains 15 residues. Germline V gives CDR1 MNHEY, CDR2 SMNVEV (reference sequence). DNA of the CDR3: TGTGCCAGCAATAGGCTAGCGGGAGGTCATGATGAGCAGTTCTTC. Protein sequence: CASNRLAGGHDEQFF.

This clonotype turned up a few times. The V and J genes are TRBV4-3 and TRBJ1-1, with D maybe TRBD1 (5 bases). Trimming took 2 bases from V and 4 from J, leaving 11 bases between them. This CDR3 spans 14 amino acids. Looked up from germline, CDR1 is LGHNA and CDR2 is YSLEER. Written as DNA, the CDR3 is TGCGCCAGCAGCCAATCTGAGGGGCCCACTGAAGCTTTCTTT. This encodes CASSQSEGPTEAFF.

The sample holds many counts of this clonotype. The chain couples TRBV5-1 to TRBJ2-7; tentatively, D is TRBD1 (6 bases). The CDR3 covers 14 residues. The V gene lost 3 bases and the J gene lost 1 base, with 11 bases spanning the gap. CDR1 SGHRS and CDR2 YFSETQ come from the germline V gene. CDR3 region: CASSSPDRSYEQYF. The CDR3 nucleotides read TGCGCCAGCAGCTCGCCAGACAGGTCCTACGAGCAGTACTTC.

The V and J genes are TRBV18 and TRBJ2-7; maybe TRBD2 (5 bases). Per germline, CDR1 KGHSH and CDR2 LQKENI. Trimming cost V 0 bases and J 1 base, with 10 bases left between them. The CDR3 has 15 amino acids. CDR3 coding DNA: TGTGCCAGCTCACCACCGTTTAGCGAGTCCTACGAGCAGTACTTC. It encodes CASSPPFSESYEQYF. The whole variable domain, filled in from reference TRBV18 and TRBJ2-7, reads NAGVMQNPRHLVRRRGQEARLRCSPMKGHSHVYWYRQLPEEGLKFMVYLQKENIIDESGMPKERFSAEFPKEGPSILRIQQVVRGDSAAYFCASSPPFSESYEQYFGPGTRLTVT.

Many counts were recorded for this clonotype. The chain has TRBV7-2 and TRBJ2-7; 9 nucleotides align to TRBD1. The V segment lost 4 bases and the J segment 4 bases; nucleotides outside the gene matches: 8. Germline lookup yields CDR1 SGHTA and CDR2 FQGNSA. This CDR3 contains 15 residues. CDR3 region: CASSSPGQGRYEQYF. The CDR3 DNA reads TGTGCCAGCAGCTCTCCGGGACAGGGAAGATACGAGCAGTACTTC. The full variable domain, with the rest looked up from reference TRBV7-2 and TRBJ2-7, is GAGVSQSPSNKVTEKGKDVELRCDPISGHTALYWYRQSLGQGLEFLIYFQGNSAPDKSGLPSDRFSAERTGGSVSTLTIQRTQQEDSAVYLCASSSPGQGRYEQYFGPGTRLTVT.

In this sample, this clonotype turned up many times. This chain links TRBV7-2 with TRBJ2-4, with TRBD2 matching 11 bases. Germline CDR1 and CDR2: SGHTA and FQGNSA. The CDR3 consists of 15 residues. V shed 6 bases and J 6 bases; nucleotides not matched to a gene: 7. CDR3 coding DNA: TGTGCCAGCAGTCGAAGGACTAGCGGGCTAAACATTCAGTACTTC. It is translated as CASSRRTSGLNIQYF.

This clonotype was observed at least ten times. The gene calls are TRBV5-4 and TRBJ1-2; D possibly corresponds to TRBD1 (5 bases). Germline CDR1 reads SGHNT; CDR2 reads YYREEE (reference sequence). The CDR3 is 13 residues long. V was shortened by 2 bases and J by 8 bases, with 13 bases between the two germline ends. The CDR3 spells CASSFSGRIGYTF. The CDR3 DNA reads TGTGCCAGCAGCTTTTCAGGGAGGATCGGCTACACCTTC.

The sample holds many counts of this clonotype. The V call is TRBV28, the J call TRBJ2-7; perhaps TRBD2 as D (6 bases). Germline V gives CDR1 MDHEN, CDR2 SYDVKM. Trimming removed 7 bases from V and 4 bases from J, with 11 bases in between. CDR3 length: 12 amino acids. This chain's CDR3 is CASTSEGYEQYF. CDR3 coding DNA: TGTGCCAGCACCTCGGAGGGATACGAGCAGTACTTC.

This clonotype was found many times. The chain joins TRBV14 to TRBJ2-5; possible D gene TRBD1, 5 bases. CDR1 is SGHDN and CDR2 is FVKESK in the germline V gene. V gave up 2 bases and J gave up 12 bases, with 16 bases separating them. The CDR3 extends over 13 amino acids. Here the CDR3 reads CASSQHVKGIEYF. The CDR3 DNA sequence: TGTGCCAGCAGCCAACATGTGAAGGGGATCGAGTACTTC. The full variable domain, rest sourced from reference TRBV14 and TRBJ2-5, is EAGVTQFPSHSVIEKGQTVTLRCDPISGHDNLYWYRRVMGKEIKFLLHFVKESKQDESGMPNNRFLAERTGGTYSTLKVQPAELEDSGVYFCASSQHVKGIEYFGPGTRLLVL.

This clonotype was recorded at least ten times. V and J are TRBV7-2 and TRBJ2-5, with 9 bases lining up with TRBD2. V trimming: 5 bases; J trimming: 4 bases; junction bases outside the gene matches: 8. The length of the CDR3 is 15 residues. CDR1 SGHTA and CDR2 FQGNSA come from the germline V gene. CDR3 residues: CASSTGLAPRETQYF. The CDR3 DNA sequence: TGTGCCAGCAGCACGGGACTAGCACCTCGAGAGACCCAGTACTTC. Filled out from reference TRBV7-2 and TRBJ2-5, the complete variable domain reads GAGVSQSPSNKVTEKGKDVELRCDPISGHTALYWYRQSLGQGLEFLIYFQGNSAPDKSGLPSDRFSAERTGGSVSTLTIQRTQQEDSAVYLCASSTGLAPRETQYFGPGTRLLVL.

This clonotype has a count of ten or more. The chain employs TRBV5-1 and TRBJ2-1, with 8 positions matching TRBD1. Trimming took 4 bases from V and 6 from J; bases not matched to a gene: 6. CDR3 length: 14 amino acids. Germline V gene lookup returns CDR1 SGHRS and CDR2 YFSETQ. CDR3 sequence (DNA): TGCGCCAGCAGCGGGGGACAGGAACCCAATGAGCAGTTCTTC. Amino acids: CASSGGQEPNEQFF.

A few counts support this clonotype. The chain couples TRBV24-1 to TRBJ2-1; D is unresolved. The CDR3 runs to 16 residues. With 0 bases removed from V and 1 base from J, the gap between germline ends came to 9 bases. Germline V gene data show CDR1 as KGHDR and CDR2 as SFDVKD. The CDR3 spells CATSDLWGTSYNEQFF. DNA of the CDR3: TGTGCCACCAGTGATTTGTGGGGTACGTCCTACAATGAGCAGTTCTTC.

Many counts were recorded for this clonotype. The chain has TRBV4-1 and TRBJ2-7, with D unclear. The CDR3 spans 16 residues. Looked up from germline, CDR1 is MGHRA and CDR2 is YSYEKL. V was clipped by 4 bases and J by 3 bases, with 19 bases between them. As DNA, the CDR3 is TGCGCCAGCAGCCGCGATCCGGGTCTCAAGAACTACGAGCAGTACTTC. This encodes CASSRDPGLKNYEQYF.

This clonotype was seen only a few times. V gene TRBV7-2 combines with J gene TRBJ1-2; 8 nucleotides match TRBD1. Germline V gene sequence: CDR1 SGHTA, CDR2 FQGNSA. After removal of 10 bases from V and 7 bases from J, the junction contained 17 bases not matched to a gene. The CDR3 contains 15 residues. The CDR3 coding sequence is TGTGCCACCATCCGAGCCGGGACAGGCGCTGGTGGCTACACCTTC. Translation: CATIRAGTGAGGYTF.

The J gene is TRBJ2-2, the V gene TRBV6-2 or TRBV6-3, with D unclear. The V gene lost 6 bases and the J gene lost 5 bases, with 10 bases spanning the gap. Germline CDR1 reads MNHEY; CDR2 reads SVGEGT. The CDR3 spans 13 residues. As DNA, the CDR3 is TGTGCCAGCAGCCGTGCCGAAACCGGGGAGCTGTTTTTT. Its translation: CASSRAETGELFF.

The V gene is TRBV18, the J gene TRBJ2-1; the D gene is possibly TRBD1 (6 bases). Germline loops: CDR1 KGHSH, CDR2 LQKENI. CDR3 size: 15 residues. With 6 bases removed from V and 8 bases from J, the gap between germline ends came to 20 bases. CDR3 nucleotides: TGTGCCAGCTCCCGGACAGCGCCCCTTCGGGATGAGCAGTTCTTC. Amino acids: CASSRTAPLRDEQFF.

This clonotype showed up many times. The chain combines TRBV12-3 or TRBV12-4 with TRBJ1-2, with 9 positions matching TRBD1. CDR3 length: 15 amino acids. V shed 5 bases and J 6 bases; nucleotides not matched to a gene: 10. CDR3 residues: CASSTPGQGHDGYTF. DNA for the CDR3: TGTGCCAGCAGTACCCCGGGACAGGGACACGATGGCTACACCTTC.

The chain has TRBV7-8 and TRBJ2-1, with D maybe TRBD2 (6 bases). The germline gives CDR1 SGHVS, CDR2 FQNEAQ. This CDR3 has 12 amino acids. The V gene lost 0 bases and the J gene lost 9 bases, with 6 bases spanning the gap. The CDR3 region is CASSLAGGEQFF. The CDR3, as DNA: TGTGCCAGCAGCTTAGCGGGAGGTGAGCAGTTCTTC.

This chain uses TRBV7-2 with TRBJ2-2; no clear D gene. V was pared by 1 base and J by 5 bases, with 5 bases between. The CDR3 has 13 amino acids. The germline V gene has CDR1 SGHTA and CDR2 FQGNSA. CDR3 protein: CASSLVLTGELFF. CDR3 DNA sequence: TGTGCCAGCAGCTTAGTTCTGACCGGGGAGCTGTTTTTT.